These 13 T cell receptor beta chains originate from one sample sequenced in a study of vaccination and CD4 T cells after COVID-19. As for treatment: approximately nine-day PBMC culture with coronavirus spike peptide pools or control peptides (ViraFEST assay). Their antigens are not known. The Oncomine TCR Beta short-read assay was what sequenced the DNA obtained from cultured CD4+ T cells. From the PCR reads, TCRdb called clonotypes with MiXCR, one entry per CDR3 protein. The data show 9,500 to 15,000 distinct CDR3 sequences, 30% seen once. The specimen was cultured CD4+ T cells from blood. These receptors were taken from a human donor with COVID-19.

In DNA form, the CDR3 reads TGTGCCAGCAGCTTGGGATCGGGGCAGATGAACACTGAAGCTTTCTTT. This gives the protein CASSLGSGQMNTEAFF. V usage is TRBV5-4 and J usage is TRBJ1-1, with D possibly being TRBD1 (5 bases). V was trimmed by 0 bases and J by 0 bases, leaving 12 bases between them. This CDR3 is built from 16 residues. The germline V gene encodes CDR1 SGHNT and CDR2 YYREEE (reference sequence).

The chain carries TRBV6-1 and TRBJ2-1; the match to TRBD1 covers 7 bases. The CDR3 has 15 residues. J gave up 2 bases and V 6 bases, and 7 bases lay outside the gene matches. Per germline, CDR1 MNHNS and CDR2 SASEGT. The DNA for the CDR3 is TGTGCCAGCAGGGAAAACAGGGGCGCCTACAATGAGCAGTTCTTC. It specifies CASRENRGAYNEQFF.

V is TRBV28 and J is TRBJ1-2, with D perhaps TRBD1 (6 bases). Trimming took 2 bases from V and 4 from J, leaving 17 bases between them. Germline V lookup: CDR1 MDHEN, CDR2 SYDVKM. The CDR3 extends over 16 amino acids. This CDR3 reads CASSLGPRGRGYGYTF. The CDR3 DNA follows: TGTGCCAGCAGTTTAGGGCCCAGAGGCAGGGGCTATGGCTACACCTTC.

This chain uses TRBV5-4 with TRBJ1-5; the D is unclear. The germline V and J ends were trimmed by 0 bases and 6 bases, with 4 bases remaining between them. The CDR3 runs to 12 residues. CDR1 is SGHNT and CDR2 is YYREEE in the germline V gene (reference sequence). The CDR3 protein is CASSLDSQPQHF. For the CDR3, the DNA is TGTGCCAGCAGCTTGGATAGTCAGCCCCAGCATTTT.

The rearrangement uses TRBV11-3 and TRBJ1-3; the D is unclear. Germline V gene lookup returns CDR1 SGHNT and CDR2 YENEEA. Trimming took off 4 bases at V and 1 base at J, with 5 bases between the two ends. The CDR3 contains 13 residues. The DNA of the CDR3 is TGTGCCAGCAGCTCGGGGTCTGGAAACACCATATATTTT. Translated, it gives CASSSGSGNTIYF.

This clonotype has only a few counts. Germline is not matched at one junction end, which may reflect a read error. The chain joins TRBV23-1 to TRBJ1-4; 8 nucleotides match TRBD1. TRBV23-1 is noted as an ORF with a role that remains uncertain. The CDR3 runs 11 residues. The CDR3, as DNA: TGCGCCAGCAGTCCCCCGGGACAGGCGATTTTT. It yields the protein CASSPPGQAIF.

This clonotype was picked up a small number of times. This chain links TRBV30 with TRBJ1-2, with TRBD1 identical over 8 bases. The germline V gene encodes CDR1 GTSNPN and CDR2 SVGIG (reference sequence). This CDR3 has 17 amino acids. J was trimmed by 5 bases and V by 4 bases; bases with no gene match: 18. The CDR3 nucleotides are TGTGCCTGGAAACCCGGCAGGGGGCTTCTTCGGGTTTATGGCTACACCTTC. Translated: CAWKPGRGLLRVYGYTF. The full variable domain, completed using reference TRBV30 and TRBJ1-2, is SQTIHQWPATLVQPVGSPLSLECTVEGTSNPNLYWYRQAAGRGLQLLFYSVGIGQISSEVPQNLSASRPQDRQFILSSKKLLLSDSGFYLCAWKPGRGLLRVYGYTFGSGTRLTVV.

For the CDR3, the DNA is TGTGCCAGTAGTATCCCCACCTACAATGAGCAGTTCTTC. Protein product: CASSIPTYNEQFF. This chain links TRBV19 with TRBJ2-1; D call uncertain. Between the trimmed V and J ends, which lost 3 bases and 2 bases, there was a span of 5 bases. The germline V gene encodes CDR1 LNHDA and CDR2 SQIVND (reference sequence). The CDR3 length is 13 residues.

A few counts support this clonotype. The chain carries TRBV20-1 and TRBJ1-6; D call uncertain. The CDR3 spans 12 residues. Trimming shortened V by 3 bases and J by 8 bases, and 8 bases separated the two germline ends. Germline V gene data show CDR1 as DFQATT and CDR2 as SNEGSKA (reference sequence). CDR3 protein: CSARSVDSPLHF. Written as DNA, the CDR3 is TGCAGTGCTAGGTCCGTAGATTCACCCCTCCACTTT.

This sequence joins TRBV20-1 and TRBJ2-7, with D tentatively TRBD1 (5 bases). Germline lookup yields CDR1 DFQATT and CDR2 SNEGSKA (reference sequence). The CDR3 covers 12 residues. V gave up 7 bases and J gave up 7 bases, with 17 bases separating them. The CDR3 loop reads CSGSSGKEEQYF. In DNA, the CDR3 is TGCAGTGGGTCGTCAGGGAAGGAGGAGCAGTACTTC.

This clonotype was observed once. This rearrangement joins TRBV6-1 to TRBJ1-3, with no clear D. CDR1 is MNHNS, CDR2 SASEGT, per germline. There are 11 residues in the CDR3. CDR3 amino acids: CTVSSGNTIYF. The CDR3 DNA reads TGTACCGTGAGCTCTGGAAACACCATATATTTT.

The chain uses TRBV15 and TRBJ2-7, with D possibly TRBD2 on 6 matching bases. The CDR3 contains 15 residues. With 3 bases removed from V and 0 bases from J, the gap between germline ends came to 12 bases. Germline assignment: CDR1 LNHNV and CDR2 YYDKDF (reference sequence). CDR3 bases: TGTGCCACCAGCAGGGAAGACGGGGGCTCCTACGAGCAGTACTTC. Residues: CATSREDGGSYEQYF.

CDR3 sequence reads: CASGQQPYEQYF. CDR3 DNA: TGTGCCAGCGGACAGCAACCCTACGAGCAGTACTTC. V gene TRBV7-2 combines with J gene TRBJ2-7, with a weak D call TRBD1 (6 bases). This CDR3 has 12 amino acids. CDR1 and CDR2 from the germline V gene are SGHTA and FQGNSA. The germline V and J ends were trimmed by 8 bases and 2 bases, with 10 bases remaining between them.